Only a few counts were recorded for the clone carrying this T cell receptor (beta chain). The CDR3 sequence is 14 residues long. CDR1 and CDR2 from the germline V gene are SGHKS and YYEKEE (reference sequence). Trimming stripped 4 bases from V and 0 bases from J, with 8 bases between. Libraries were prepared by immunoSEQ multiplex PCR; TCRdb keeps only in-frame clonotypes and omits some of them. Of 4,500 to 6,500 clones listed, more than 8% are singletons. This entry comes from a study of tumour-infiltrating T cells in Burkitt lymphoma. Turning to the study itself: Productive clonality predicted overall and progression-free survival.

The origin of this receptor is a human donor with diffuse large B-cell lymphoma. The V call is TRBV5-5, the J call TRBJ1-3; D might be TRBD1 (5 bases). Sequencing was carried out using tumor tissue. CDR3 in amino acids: CASSQRGSGNTIYF. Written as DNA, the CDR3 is TGTGCCAGCAGCCAGAGGGGCTCTGGAAACACCATATATTTT.